Listed below are T cell receptor beta chains from one sample, sequenced in a study of T cells in Graves' hyperthyroidism and ophthalmopathy. One entry per CDR3 protein, called by TCRdb with MiXCR from the multiplex PCR reads. The table includes about 260,000 distinct CDR3 sequences, 20% to 25% detected once. The specimen was blood. These receptors came from a man aged 40-49 years with Graves' hyperthyroidism that later progressed to Graves' ophthalmopathy. The CDR3 runs from the conserved cysteine through the conserved F or W. Each record gives: D gene, clone size, V gene, J gene, CDR3 DNA, CDR3 protein. D genes are given only for firm matches. Clone size is stated in some rows and not others, as once, few, many or a class when expanded.

>NA|many|TRBV20-1|TRBJ1-1
TGCAGTGCTAGAGGGGGGGGTTGGGACACTGAAGCTTTCTTT
CSARGGGWDTEAFF
>NA|many|TRBV6-2/TRBV6-3|TRBJ2-2
TGTGCCAGCAGTTACGGAAACAGTGGGAACGGGGAGCTGTTTTTT
CASSYGNSGNGELFF
>TRBD1|many|TRBV4-1|TRBJ2-7
TGCGCCAGCAGCCATCCGGGACAGGTGTACGAGCAGTACTTC
CASSHPGQVYEQYF
>TRBD1|few|TRBV5-4|TRBJ2-6
TGTGCCAGCAGCTTGGTGTCGGCAGGGGGACGAACCAACGTCCTGACTTTC
CASSLVSAGGRTNVLTF
>NA|many|TRBV29-1|TRBJ2-5
TGCAGCGTTGAAGCTATCGGGTTTCAAGAGACCCAGTACTTC
CSVEAIGFQETQYF
>NA|NA|TRBV6-1|TRBJ2-7
TGTGCCAGCAGTGAGATGATCTACGAGCAGTACTTC
CASSEMIYEQYF
>TRBD1|NA|TRBV12-3/TRBV12-4|TRBJ2-5
TGTGCCAGCAGTTCTCCAGGGGGCATCCTCCAAGAGACCCAGTACTTC
CASSSPGGILQETQYF
>NA|many|TRBV6-5|TRBJ2-5
TGTGCCAGCAGTTACGCCTTAGACACCGAGACCCAGTACTTC
CASSYALDTETQYF
>TRBD1|many|TRBV12-3/TRBV12-4|TRBJ2-4
TGTGCCAGCAATAAGGGACAGGGTTCCAAAAACATTCAGTACTTC
CASNKGQGSKNIQYF
>NA|once|TRBV6-2/TRBV6-3|TRBJ2-7
TGTGCCAGCAGTTACTCGATTCTTGACGGGGCCTACGAGCAGTACTTC
CASSYSILDGAYEQYF
>NA|many|TRBV15|TRBJ1-6
TGTGCCACCAGCAGAGATTTGACAATCGATAATTCACCCCTCCACTTT
CATSRDLTIDNSPLHF
>NA|NA|TRBV12-3/TRBV12-4|TRBJ2-5
TGTGCCAGCAGGCTGGACTGGGAAGAGACCCAGTACTTC
CASRLDWEETQYF
>NA|NA|TRBV2|TRBJ2-7
TGTGCCAGCAGTGCGACGTTCGAGCAGTACTTC
CASSATFEQYF
>TRBD1|NA|TRBV28|TRBJ1-2
TGTGCCAGCAGCTATCCGGGACAGGGCTATGGCTACACCTTC
CASSYPGQGYGYTF
>NA|many|TRBV4-1|TRBJ2-7
TGCGCCAGCAGCGATTCCGGCCCCGTAGCTTACGAGCAGTACTTC
CASSDSGPVAYEQYF
>NA|few|TRBV7-2|TRBJ1-1
TGTGCCAGCAGCAATGGGGCGGGGAACACTGAAGCTTTCTTT
CASSNGAGNTEAFF
>NA|many|TRBV12-5|TRBJ1-2
TGTGCTAGTGGACCGGGAATTAACTATGGCTACACCTTC
CASGPGINYGYTF
>NA|many|TRBV10-3|TRBJ2-2
TGTGCCATCAGTGAGTCAGACGGGGAGCTGTTTTTT
CAISESDGELFF
>NA|many|TRBV5-6|TRBJ2-7
TGTGCCAGCAGCCACTACAGGGGGGGCTACGAGCAGTACTTC
CASSHYRGGYEQYF
>NA|many|TRBV5-1|TRBJ1-1
TGCGCCAGCAGCTCAAAAGTCGAGAACACTGAAGCTTTCTTT
CASSSKVENTEAFF
>NA|NA|TRBV6-2/TRBV6-3|TRBJ2-2
TGTGCCAGCAGTTATATGGAAACCGGGGAGCTGTTTTTT
CASSYMETGELFF
>NA|NA|TRBV20-1|TRBJ2-7
TGCAGTGCTATTCCGGGACAAAGCTCCTACGAGCAGTACTTC
CSAIPGQSSYEQYF
>TRBD1|many|TRBV20-1|TRBJ2-7
TGCAGTGCTAGATGGGACAGGGAAGATTCCTCCTACGAGCAGTACTTC
CSARWDREDSSYEQYF
>TRBD1|many|TRBV6-2/TRBV6-3|TRBJ1-5
TGTGCCAGCAGTTACCCGTACCGGGACAGGGTAAATCAGCCCCAGCATTTT
CASSYPYRDRVNQPQHF
>NA|many|TRBV11-2|TRBJ2-4
TGTGCCAGCTTAGGGGAAGAATCAGGGTCCAAAAACATTCAGTACTTC
CASLGEESGSKNIQYF
>TRBD2|NA|TRBV20-1|TRBJ2-2
TGCAGTGACATACTAGCGGGAGAGACGAACACCGGGGAGCTGTTTTTT
CSDILAGETNTGELFF
>NA|NA|TRBV28|TRBJ1-5
TGTGCCAGCAGTCCTACTGCAGGGTTCCAGCATTTT
CASSPTAGFQHF
>NA|many|TRBV6-1|TRBJ1-2
TGTGCCAGCAGTGATGAGATTATTGGGACCGCGACTGATGGCTACACCTTC
CASSDEIIGTATDGYTF
>TRBD1|NA|TRBV18|TRBJ1-1
TGTGCCAGCTCACCTAAGGACAGGGAGGTTGAGGCTTTCTTT
CASSPKDREVEAFF
>TRBD2|many|TRBV11-2|TRBJ2-7
TGTGCCAGCAACGTGGGGACTAGCGGCCCCTACGAGCAGTACTTC
CASNVGTSGPYEQYF
>TRBD1|many|TRBV30|TRBJ1-1
TGTGCCTGGAGTAGGGGGCGGTTGTCTGAAGCTTTCTTT
CAWSRGRLSEAFF
>NA|NA|TRBV12-3/TRBV12-4|TRBJ1-1
TGTGCCAGCAGTTACAATGGGGGTTCTACTGAAGCTTTCTTT
CASSYNGGSTEAFF
>NA|NA|TRBV6-1|TRBJ2-7
TGTGCCAGCAGTGAAGGGGTGACAGGCTACTACGAGCAGTACTTC
CASSEGVTGYYEQYF
>TRBD1|many|TRBV7-8|TRBJ1-2
TGTGCCAGCAGCCTTACGGGGGACAGGGGGCGCTTTCCTTACGGCTACACCTTC
CASSLTGDRGRFPYGYTF
>NA|NA|TRBV6-5|TRBJ1-1
TGTGCCAGCAGTTACTCGATAGTTGGGGACACCTACACTGAAGCTTTCTTT
CASSYSIVGDTYTEAFF
>NA|many|TRBV2|TRBJ1-5
TGTGCCAGCAAACCAGCGATTAGCAATCAGCCCCAGCATTTT
CASKPAISNQPQHF
>NA|NA|TRBV12-3/TRBV12-4|TRBJ2-7
TGTGCCAGCGCCGCGGGCGGGAATCTTGGCTACGAGCAGTACTTC
CASAAGGNLGYEQYF
>NA|many|TRBV12-3/TRBV12-4|TRBJ2-7
TGTGCCAGCAGCCCCGCTCCGGGAACCCAGGCTCAGTACTTC
CASSPAPGTQAQYF
>NA|NA|TRBV18|TRBJ2-5
TGTGCCAGCTCACCACAGGAAGAGCGGGCAGGGACCCAGTACTTC
CASSPQEERAGTQYF
>NA|NA|TRBV6-1|TRBJ2-6
TGTGCCAGCACCCAAGGGGTAACCGGGGCCAACGTCCTGACTTTC
CASTQGVTGANVLTF
>NA|NA|TRBV11-2|TRBJ1-2
TGTGCCAGCAGCCTCACGGGGGAGAAGGGGGGCTACACCTTC
CASSLTGEKGGYTF
>TRBD1|NA|TRBV11-2|TRBJ2-6
TGTGCCAGCAGCCCAAAGGACAGGGGGCTGGTCGGGGCCAACGTCCTGACTTTC
CASSPKDRGLVGANVLTF
>NA|many|TRBV30|TRBJ2-7
TGTGCCTGGAGTGTACGCAGCCACGAGCAGTACTTC
CAWSVRSHEQYF
>NA|many|TRBV11-2|TRBJ1-1
TGTGCCAGCAGCTTAGGTCCAGCTCGGATCACTGAAGCTTTCTTT
CASSLGPARITEAFF
>TRBD1|NA|TRBV6-5|TRBJ2-5
TGTGCCAGCAGTTACTCTAACAGGGGGCTAAAAGAGACCCAGTACTTC
CASSYSNRGLKETQYF
>NA|many|TRBV6-1|TRBJ2-7
TGTGCCACCAGCCGACAGCGAGCCTACGAGCAGTACTTC
CATSRQRAYEQYF
>NA|few|TRBV6-2/TRBV6-3|TRBJ2-7
TGTGCCAGCAGTTCCCTATCCTACGAGCAGTACTTC
CASSSLSYEQYF
>NA|many|TRBV15|TRBJ1-5
TGTGCCACCAGCAGGGACGAAAATATTCAGCCCCAGCATTTT
CATSRDENIQPQHF
>NA|NA|TRBV11-2|TRBJ1-2
TGTGCCAGCAGCTTAGATCGTGGGGGATCGAACTATGGCTACACCTTC
CASSLDRGGSNYGYTF
>NA|few|TRBV5-6|TRBJ2-7
TGTGCCAGCAGCTGGCGTACCTCGGGACGCCTAAACTACGAGCAGTACTTC
CASSWRTSGRLNYEQYF
>NA|many|TRBV6-5|TRBJ1-1
TGTGCCAGCAGTTATCGAGAATCAGGGGTTTTATCTCTGGGGGCTTTCTTT
CASSYRESGVLSLGAFF
>TRBD1|NA|TRBV6-1|TRBJ2-5
TGTGCCAGCAGGTCACCGGGACAGTGGGAGACCCAGTACTTC
CASRSPGQWETQYF